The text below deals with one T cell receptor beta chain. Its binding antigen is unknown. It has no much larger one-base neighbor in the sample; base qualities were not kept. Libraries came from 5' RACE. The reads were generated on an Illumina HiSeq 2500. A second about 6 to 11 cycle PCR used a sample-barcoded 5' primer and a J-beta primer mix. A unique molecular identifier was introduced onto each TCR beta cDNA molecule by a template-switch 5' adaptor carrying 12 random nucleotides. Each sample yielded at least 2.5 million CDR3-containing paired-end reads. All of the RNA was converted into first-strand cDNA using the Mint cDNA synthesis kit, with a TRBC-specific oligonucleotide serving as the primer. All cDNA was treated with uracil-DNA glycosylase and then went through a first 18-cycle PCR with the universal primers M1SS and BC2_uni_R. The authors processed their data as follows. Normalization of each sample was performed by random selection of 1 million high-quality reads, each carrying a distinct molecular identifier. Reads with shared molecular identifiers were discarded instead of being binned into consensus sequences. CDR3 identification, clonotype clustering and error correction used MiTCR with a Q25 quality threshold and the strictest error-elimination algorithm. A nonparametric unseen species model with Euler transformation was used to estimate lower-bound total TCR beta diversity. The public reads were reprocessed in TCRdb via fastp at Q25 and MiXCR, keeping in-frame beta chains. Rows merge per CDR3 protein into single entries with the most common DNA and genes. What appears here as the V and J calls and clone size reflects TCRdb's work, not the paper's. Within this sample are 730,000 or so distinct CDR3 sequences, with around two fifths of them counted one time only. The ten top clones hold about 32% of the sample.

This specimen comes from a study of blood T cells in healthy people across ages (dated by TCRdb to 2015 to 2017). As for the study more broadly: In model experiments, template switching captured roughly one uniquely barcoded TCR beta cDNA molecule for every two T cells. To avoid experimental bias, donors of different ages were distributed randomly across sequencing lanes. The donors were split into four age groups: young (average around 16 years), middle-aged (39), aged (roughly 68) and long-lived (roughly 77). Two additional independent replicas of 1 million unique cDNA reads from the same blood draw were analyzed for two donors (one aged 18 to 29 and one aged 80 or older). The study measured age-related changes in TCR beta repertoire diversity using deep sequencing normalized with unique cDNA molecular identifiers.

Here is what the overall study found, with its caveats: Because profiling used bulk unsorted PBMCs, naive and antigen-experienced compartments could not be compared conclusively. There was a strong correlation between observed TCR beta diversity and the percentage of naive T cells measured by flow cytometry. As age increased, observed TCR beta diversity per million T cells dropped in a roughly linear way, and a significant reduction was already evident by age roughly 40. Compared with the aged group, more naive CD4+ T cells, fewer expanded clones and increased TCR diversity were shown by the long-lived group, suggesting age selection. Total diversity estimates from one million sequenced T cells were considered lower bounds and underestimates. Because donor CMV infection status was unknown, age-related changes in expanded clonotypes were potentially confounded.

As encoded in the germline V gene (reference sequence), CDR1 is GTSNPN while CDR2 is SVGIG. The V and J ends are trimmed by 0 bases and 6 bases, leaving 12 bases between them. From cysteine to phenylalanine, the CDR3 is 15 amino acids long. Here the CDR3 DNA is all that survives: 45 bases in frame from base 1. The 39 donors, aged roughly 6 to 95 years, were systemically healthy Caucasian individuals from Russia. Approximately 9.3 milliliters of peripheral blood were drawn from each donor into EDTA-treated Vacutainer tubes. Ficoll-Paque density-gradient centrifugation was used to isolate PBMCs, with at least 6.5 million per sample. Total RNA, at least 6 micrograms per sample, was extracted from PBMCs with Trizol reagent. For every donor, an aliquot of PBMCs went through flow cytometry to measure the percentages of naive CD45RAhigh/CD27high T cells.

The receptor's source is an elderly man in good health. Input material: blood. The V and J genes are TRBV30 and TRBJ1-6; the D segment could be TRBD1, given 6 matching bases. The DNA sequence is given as TGTGCCTGGAGTGTGGGGGGCGCAGTTAATTCACCCCTCCACTTT. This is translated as CAWSVGGAVNSPLHF.